This T cell receptor beta chain was profiled in a study of metastatic and nonmetastatic thyroid tumors. Study details: Malignant and benign thyroid patients had repertoires compared in peripheral blood and tumor or nodule tissue.

This clone qualifies as medium-sized. This CDR3 has 15 residues. Trimming removed 4 bases from V and 0 bases from J, with 10 bases in between. Germline CDR1 reads MDHEN; CDR2 reads SYDVKM. Prior to thyroid surgery, none of the patients had received any treatment. TCRdb reprocessed the PCR reads via MiXCR. The sample shows some 38,000 clones, roughly 14% of them seen only once. This TCR derives from a female donor with papillary thyroid cancer or a benign thyroid nodule (not recorded which). Some clones in this sample may be carry-over from other donors' samples. Sequencing input: blood. The V call is TRBV28, the J call TRBJ1-3; a weak D match, TRBD1 (6 bases). CDR3 nucleotides: TGTGCCAGCAGTTCGACAGGCTCCTCTGGAAACACCATATATTTT. Translated: CASSSTGSSGNTIYF.